The 8 T cell receptor beta chains reported below all come from one sample, sequenced in a study of blood T cell repertoires in COVID-19. Generated by immunoSEQ multiplex PCR, the TCRdb table keeps only in-frame clones and is missing some. The table includes some 370,000 clones, around 87% detected once. Material for sequencing was peripheral blood. The receptors shown here come from a woman aged 25-40 years with COVID-19, enrolled during active disease.

The DNA of the CDR3 is TGTGCCACAGGGAACAATCAGCCCCAGCATTTT. It encodes CATGNNQPQHF. The chain has TRBV6-6 and TRBJ1-5; D is possibly TRBD1 (5 bases). The germline V and J ends were trimmed by 10 bases and 3 bases, with 7 bases remaining between them. The CDR3 consists of 11 residues. CDR1 is MNHNY, CDR2 SVGAGI, per germline (reference sequence).

This chain connects TRBV29-1 to TRBJ1-2, with D possibly matching TRBD1 (5 bases). Germline V CDR1 and CDR2: SQVTM, ANQGSEA. The CDR3 is 15 amino acids. Trimming took 3 bases from V and 0 from J, leaving 14 bases between them. CDR3 amino acids: CSVDRQGKANYGYTF. The CDR3 DNA reads as TGCAGCGTTGATCGGCAGGGAAAGGCTAACTATGGCTACACCTTC.

The chain joins TRBV30 to TRBJ1-1; D is unresolved. Trimming removed 4 bases at V and 1 base at J, with 4 bases between. CDR3 length equals 11 residues. The germline gives CDR1 GTSNPN, CDR2 SVGIG (reference sequence). CDR3: CAWNRNTEAFF. CDR3 nucleotides: TGTGCCTGGAATCGGAACACTGAAGCTTTCTTT. Supplemented by reference TRBV30 and TRBJ1-1, the full variable domain reads SQTIHQWPATLVQPVGSPLSLECTVEGTSNPNLYWYRQAAGRGLQLLFYSVGIGQISSEVPQNLSASRPQDRQFILSSKKLLLSDSGFYLCAWNRNTEAFFGQGTRLTVV.

The chain couples TRBV27 to TRBJ2-7; maybe TRBD1 (7 bases). The germline V gene has CDR1 MNHEY and CDR2 SMNVEV (reference sequence). The CDR3 sequence is 14 residues long. Trimming removed 4 bases from V and 2 bases from J, with 12 bases in between. CDR3 nucleotides: TGTGCCAGCAGTTCCCAGGGGGGACCCTACGAGCAGTACTTC. This encodes CASSSQGGPYEQYF.

The chain employs TRBV19 and TRBJ2-2; TRBD1 is a possible D gene (5 bases). This CDR3 region has 11 residues. Germline CDR1 reads LNHDA; CDR2 reads SQIVND (reference sequence). The ends were cut back, 8 bases at V and 5 bases at J, with 6 bases in the middle. For the CDR3, the DNA is TGTGCCAGTCAGGGAACCGGGGAGCTGTTTTTT. Its translation is CASQGTGELFF.

Note on this clone: Relative to the germline gene, one junction end is altered; a read error may explain this. The genes are TRBV27 and TRBJ1-1, with D perhaps matching TRBD1 (5 bases). Germline CDR1 and CDR2: MNHEY and SMNVEV (reference sequence). This CDR3 comprises 14 residues. This CDR3 is CASSPARGGAEPFF. The CDR3, as DNA: TGTGCCAGCAGTCCCGCCCGGGGAGGGGCTGAACCTTTCTTT.

The genes are TRBV30 and TRBJ2-2; maybe TRBD2 (5 bases). From germline, CDR1 is GTSNPN and CDR2 SVGIG (reference sequence). This CDR3 has 15 amino acids. V was clipped by 0 bases and J by 7 bases, with 15 bases between them. This CDR3 reads CAWSVRRVLHGELFF. The CDR3 nucleotides read TGTGCCTGGAGTGTCAGGCGGGTGCTCCACGGGGAGCTGTTTTTT.

This chain links TRBV4-1 with TRBJ1-1; TRBD1 matches 7 bases. The CDR3 extends over 17 amino acids. The J segment lost 0 bases and the V segment lost 1 base, leaving 8 bases of the junction unmatched. Germline V CDR1 and CDR2: MGHRA, YSYEKL. CDR3 protein: CASSQAGGGALNTEAFF. CDR3 coding DNA: TGCGCCAGCAGCCAAGCGGGAGGGGGCGCTTTGAACACTGAAGCTTTCTTT.